The rows below give T cell receptor beta chains drawn from one sample of a study of T cell changes during pregnancy in multiple sclerosis. Measured with immunoSEQ multiplex PCR; TCRdb has only the in-frame clones, and not every one. The profile shows tens of thousands of clones, roughly nine tenths of them singletons. The sequencing used CD8+ T cells from peripheral blood mononuclear cells, collected in the second trimester of pregnancy. The source of these receptors is a female donor with multiple sclerosis, enrolled in a pregnancy study. CDR3s include the opening cysteine and the closing phenylalanine or tryptophan. The D gene is left open where the match is weak. Where a row states a size, it is once, few, many or the class of an expanded clone; other rows omit it.

clone_size v_call d_call cdr3_aa
NA TRBV19 NA CASSLQETYYGYTF
NA TRBV6-5 NA CASSYSFADTEAFF
NA TRBV5-4 TRBD1 CASSFGDRGVNEQYF
once TRBV5-5 NA CASSTTESYEQYF
few TRBV6-4 NA CASSEGDTGELFF
NA TRBV7-9 TRBD1 CASSLTGGATEAFF
NA TRBV30 TRBD2 CAWSVSGRALHEQYF
NA TRBV7-9 TRBD1 CASSLNRDRAYEQYF
NA TRBV27 TRBD2 CASSFGGGLTGELFF
NA TRBV6-4 NA CASSAGSVDEQFF
NA TRBV5-1 NA CASSLGPQPVERDTQYF
NA TRBV4-1 TRBD1 CASSHTWPGQYEQYF
NA TRBV9 TRBD2 CASSGGLAGLSGANVLTF
NA TRBV6-5 NA CASSYSGDYGYTF
NA TRBV27 NA CASSSLGSYSYEQYF
NA TRBV7-2 TRBD2 CASSISGRASVGELFF
NA TRBV7-9 TRBD1 CASSAKPGQGFDEQYF
NA TRBV19 TRBD2 CASSREGEAFYEQYF
NA TRBV7-9 TRBD2 CASSSTEVLAGAVDTQYF
NA TRBV27 TRBD1 CASSPLGTGGMGTEAFF
NA TRBV4-1 NA CASSQEGRGLGTEAFF
many TRBV27 NA CASSSPDSENTGELFF
NA TRBV19 TRBD1 CASSYGQGASNQPQHF
few TRBV6-5 NA CASMRAGSSQETQYF
once TRBV10-1 TRBD2 CASSLPPGLAVVTSTDTQYF
NA TRBV4-3 TRBD1 CASSQGTGENIQYF
medium-sized TRBV7-3 TRBD2 CASSNIAGGLGEQFF
NA TRBV28 NA CASSLEVYTDTQYF
NA TRBV11-2 TRBD1 CASSLDRAPGYTF
NA TRBV7-8 TRBD2 CASSLELAGGPGWDTQYF
NA TRBV4-3 TRBD1 CASSQGTGDNSPLHF
NA TRBV9 TRBD2 CASSVGRGMGDTQYF
NA TRBV7-9 TRBD1 CASSVWDRANGANVLTF
NA TRBV10-2 TRBD1 CASSEGGQVNTEAFF
once TRBV19 NA CASSDRRTDTQYF
NA TRBV7-8 TRBD1 CASSSGDSHTEAFF
once TRBV30 NA CAFTSGYGYTF
NA TRBV7-8 TRBD1 CASSFDPGQETHSNQPQHF
NA TRBV7-8 TRBD1 CASSLVQGEMNTEAFF
NA TRBV7-8 NA CASSLVWAGVTGELFF
NA TRBV6-5 TRBD2 CASSYGGSNTGELFF